Sequencing of this T cell receptor (beta chain) was carried out in a study of cytomegalovirus exposure and HLA in healthy donors. Findings and caveats of the study: In terms of immune exposure information, only CMV serostatus was available. Previously analyzed data showed that most TCR beta V segments were productive at a frequency of about 87% or about 30%. Despite most TCR sequences being rare, some public TCRs occurred in many donors. Across donors, sequencing depth was assumed by presence/absence analyses to be roughly uniform.

Use of 60 Vbeta and 13 Jbeta primers characterized the PCR. Some clones are missing from TCRdb's copy, which holds only in-frame ones; the method was immunoSEQ multiplex PCR. The table shows fewer than 200,000 clones, with approximately 80% occurring only once. Turning to this clone: The antigen is not known.

V dropped 0 bases and J dropped 8; count of bases not matched to a gene: 0. The length of the CDR3 is 14 residues. Germline CDR1 SGHRS, CDR2 YFSETQ. Sequencing was performed on PBMCs. The clonotype comes from a woman between 18 and 29 years old in good health and CMV-seronegative. The rearrangement uses TRBV5-1 and TRBJ2-1; 12 bases line up with TRBD2. DNA for the CDR3: TGCGCCAGCAGCTTGGGACTAGCGGGAGATGAGCAGTTCTTC. Amino acids: CASSLGLAGDEQFF.